Described below is a single T cell receptor beta chain sequence and its context. The record originates from a study of control samples from healthy donors and cancer patients. Generated by immunoSEQ multiplex PCR, the TCRdb table keeps only in-frame clones and is missing some. Among about 57,000 clones, around 95% were seen once, and the ten largest hold around 4.2%. The CDR3 covers 13 residues. V was shortened by 6 bases and J by 6 bases, with 14 bases between the two germline ends. Per germline, CDR1 SEHNR and CDR2 FQNEAQ (reference sequence). This sequence originates from a young man in good health. The V gene is TRBV7-9, the J gene TRBJ1-2; D possibly corresponds to TRBD1 (5 bases). Specimen: blood. CDR3 DNA: TGTGCCAGCAGTGATCAGGGACTCGATGGCTACACCTTC. It translates to CASSDQGLDGYTF.